This TCR beta chain stems from a study of regulatory T cells in long-lasting Graves disease. The V end lost 6 bases, the J end lost 0 bases, and 11 bases lay between the germline ends. The CDR3 extends over 14 amino acids. Germline assignment: CDR1 SGHRS and CDR2 YFSETQ. Time point reported: newly diagnosed GD, antithyroid drugs for less than 3 months. From PBMCs, RNA was extracted and then used to make the TCR library. Study-level findings and limits: The study found persistent patients shared more public clonotypes (more than 2,500) than new patients (about 880).

A remark on this clonotype: Its antigen is unidentified.

To make TCR beta libraries, researchers used iRepertoire HTBI primers and Arm-PCR of CDR3 regions. TCRdb redid the calling of the multiplex PCR reads with MiXCR, one entry per CDR3 protein. The sample records a few hundred thousand distinct CDR3 sequences, around 16% being singletons. Another study also made use of these data, one on T cells in Graves' hyperthyroidism and ophthalmopathy.

The specimen comprised peripheral blood mononuclear cells (PBMCs), sampled at new diagnosis, from a patient treated with antithyroid drugs. This receptor was obtained from a woman under 30 with Graves disease. V usage is TRBV5-1 and J usage is TRBJ2-3; D call uncertain. The CDR3 sequence: CASTPGSSTDTQYF. For the CDR3, the DNA is TGCGCCAGCACCCCGGGCAGCAGCACAGATACGCAGTATTTT.